This T cell receptor beta chain is drawn from a study of STAT5B mutations in CD4+ large granular lymphocyte leukemia. CDR1 is SNHLY and CDR2 is FYNNEI in the germline V gene. CDR3 length equals 13 residues. The J segment lost 8 bases and the V segment lost 3 bases, leaving 5 bases of the junction unmatched. As processed by the authors: Putative leukemic clones, roughly 62 in all, each exceeded 5% of the repertoire. TCRdb's copy holds only in-frame clones and misses some; the assay was immunoSEQ multiplex PCR. V and J calls and clone size follow that table, whereas D and trimming were derived from the DNA. The table records roughly 4,300 clones, approximately 73% of them present only once. In regard to this clone: Its specificity is not known.

Findings of the study overall: No patients shared main leukemic clonotypes, though roughly 23% appeared at low frequency elsewhere. Compared with healthy controls (2/35), patient top clones favored TRBV06 (8/27).

The sample taken for sequencing was PBMCs. The clonotype was recovered from a man between 65 and 85 years old with CD4+ T-cell large granular lymphocyte leukemia. The V and J genes are TRBV2 and TRBJ1-2; 8 bases agree with TRBD1. CDR3 sequence reads: CASSDGTGGGYTF. The CDR3 bases are TGTGCCAGCAGTGATGGGACAGGAGGGGGCTACACCTTC.